The source of this T cell receptor (beta chain) is a study of blood T cell repertoires in COVID-19. This CDR3 contains 16 residues. From germline, CDR1 is SGHDT and CDR2 YYEEEE. Trimming removed 4 bases from V and 2 bases from J, with 17 bases in between. The repertoire was sequenced with immunoSEQ multiplex PCR; TCRdb's copy has only in-frame clones and lacks some. The table records some 28,000 clones, approximately 92% of them present only once. The sequence came from a man in his 60s with acute or convalescent COVID-19. The specimen sequenced was peripheral blood. The chain has TRBV5-6 and TRBJ2-3; maybe TRBD2 (5 bases). The CDR3 loop reads CASSKISVQYTDTQYF. The CDR3 nucleotides are TGTGCCAGCAGCAAGATTAGCGTACAGTACACAGATACGCAGTATTTT.